One and the same sample provided the 8 T cell receptor beta chains below, sequenced in a study of blood T cell repertoires in COVID-19. Generated by immunoSEQ multiplex PCR, the TCRdb table keeps only in-frame clones and is missing some. The sample shows approximately 250,000 clones, 70% to 90% of them seen only once. The specimen was peripheral blood. These receptors all come from a woman aged 60 to 75 with active or convalescent COVID-19.

V is TRBV5-1 and J is TRBJ2-1, with 8 bases fitting TRBD1. J lost 9 bases, V lost 0 bases, and 8 bases had no gene match. This CDR3 has 15 residues. Germline CDR1 reads SGHRS; CDR2 reads YFSETQ. The CDR3: CASSLGAGGIGEQFF. The CDR3 DNA reads TGCGCCAGCAGCTTGGGTGCAGGGGGCATAGGTGAGCAGTTCTTC.

This clone was seen a single time. V usage is TRBV18 and J usage is TRBJ2-7; TRBD1 agrees at 8 bases. Trimming at V came to 3 bases and at J to 5 bases, leaving 9 bases not matched to a gene. The length of the CDR3 is 15 residues. Germline CDR1 is KGHSH and CDR2 is LQKENI. CDR3 in DNA: TGTGCCAGCTCACCTGGACAGGGCAGTCTCAACGAGCAGTACGTC. As protein: CASSPGQGSLNEQYV.

This clone was detected only once. The chain has TRBV5-4 and TRBJ2-7, with 10 bases that match TRBD2. CDR1 is SGHNT and CDR2 is YYREEE in the germline V gene (reference sequence). V shed 4 bases and J 2 bases; nucleotides not matched to a gene: 6. The CDR3 sequence is 15 residues long. As DNA, the CDR3 is TGTGCCAGCAGCCCAGGACTAGCGGATACCTACGAGCAGTACTTC. It translates to CASSPGLADTYEQYF.

The chain links TRBV18 to TRBJ2-7; 7 bases map to TRBD1. From germline, CDR1 is KGHSH and CDR2 LQKENI. The CDR3 totals 16 residues. With 3 bases clipped from V and 2 bases from J, the junction kept 10 bases outside the gene matches. CDR3 nucleotide sequence: TGTGCCAGCTCACCCCCGACAGGGAGTTTTGCCTACGAGCAGTACTTC. It encodes CASSPPTGSFAYEQYF.

Notes on this clone: Other DNA sequences from this sample encode an identical CDR3 as well. This chain's CDR3 is CASTRDRGRTEAFF. In nucleotides, the CDR3 is TGTGCCAGTACCCGGGACAGGGGGCGAACTGAAGCTTTCTTT. The chain joins TRBV19 to TRBJ1-1, with 12 bases lining up with TRBD1. CDR1 and CDR2 from the germline V gene are LNHDA and SQIVND (reference sequence). The CDR3 runs to 14 residues. The J segment lost 5 bases and the V segment lost 7 bases, leaving 5 bases of the junction unmatched.

This clone was counted a few times. The chain uses TRBV28 and TRBJ1-4, with TRBD1 as a possible D gene (5 bases). This CDR3 is 16 amino acids long. The germline V gene has CDR1 MDHEN and CDR2 SYDVKM. The V end was cut by 6 bases, the J end by 0 bases, with 14 bases between. The CDR3 DNA follows: TGTGCCAGCAGCTACCGGGGGACCTCAACTAATGAAAAACTGTTTTTT. Translating it yields CASSYRGTSTNEKLFF.

The rearrangement links TRBV12-3 or TRBV12-4 to TRBJ2-5, with a tentative D call TRBD1 (6 bases). The CDR3 is 13 residues long. The V and J ends lost 4 bases and 3 bases respectively, with 9 bases between them. The CDR3 DNA reads as TGTGCCAGCAGTTCTAACAGGGAAGAGACCCAGTACTTC. This gives the protein CASSSNREETQYF.

The CDR3 coding sequence is TGTGCCAGCAGCAGGGACAGGGGGCGAGCTTTCTTT. It codes for CASSRDRGRAFF. The chain is built from TRBV14 and TRBJ1-1, with TRBD1 matching 12 bases. Trimming at V came to 5 bases and at J to 10 bases, leaving 2 bases not matched to a gene. CDR1 SGHDN and CDR2 FVKESK come from the germline V gene. The CDR3 has 12 residues.